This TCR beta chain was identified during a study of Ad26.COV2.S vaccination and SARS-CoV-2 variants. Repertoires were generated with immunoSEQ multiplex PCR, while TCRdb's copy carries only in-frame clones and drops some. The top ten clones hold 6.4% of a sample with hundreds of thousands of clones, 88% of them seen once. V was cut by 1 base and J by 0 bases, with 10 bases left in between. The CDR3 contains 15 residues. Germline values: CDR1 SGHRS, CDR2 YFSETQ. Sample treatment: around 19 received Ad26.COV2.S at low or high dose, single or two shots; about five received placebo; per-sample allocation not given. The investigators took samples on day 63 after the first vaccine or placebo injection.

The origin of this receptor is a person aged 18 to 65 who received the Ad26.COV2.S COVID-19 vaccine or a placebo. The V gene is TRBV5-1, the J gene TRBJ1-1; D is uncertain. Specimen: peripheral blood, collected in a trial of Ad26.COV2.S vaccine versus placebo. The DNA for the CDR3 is TGCGCCAGCAGCTTGATCTCGAGATTGAACACTGAAGCTTTCTTT. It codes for CASSLISRLNTEAFF.